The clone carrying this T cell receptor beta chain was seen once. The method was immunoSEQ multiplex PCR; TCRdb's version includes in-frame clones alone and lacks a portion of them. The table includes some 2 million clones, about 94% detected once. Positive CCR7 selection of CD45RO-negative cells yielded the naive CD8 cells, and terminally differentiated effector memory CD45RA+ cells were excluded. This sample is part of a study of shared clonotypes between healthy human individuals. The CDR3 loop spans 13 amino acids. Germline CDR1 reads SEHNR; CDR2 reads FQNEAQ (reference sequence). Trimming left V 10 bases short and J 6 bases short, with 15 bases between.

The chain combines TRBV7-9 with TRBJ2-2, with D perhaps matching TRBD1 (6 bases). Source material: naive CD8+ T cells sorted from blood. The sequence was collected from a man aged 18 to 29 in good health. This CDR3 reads CATPFEGAGELFF. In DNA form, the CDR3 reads TGTGCCACCCCATTCGAGGGGGCCGGGGAGCTGTTTTTT.